This passage covers 23 T cell receptor beta chains from one sample sequenced in a study of cytomegalovirus exposure and HLA in healthy donors. PCR primers comprised 60 Vbeta and 13 Jbeta primers. Sequenced by immunoSEQ multiplex PCR; TCRdb stores in-frame clones only, minus some. The profile shows 120,000 to 150,000 clones, 60% to 85% of them singletons. Input material: PBMCs. Receptor source: a man in his forties in good health and CMV-seronegative.

V usage is TRBV5-6 and J usage is TRBJ1-5; 7 bases fit TRBD1. This CDR3 has 15 amino acids. CDR1 is SGHDT, CDR2 YYEEEE, per germline. V was pared by 4 bases and J by 1 base, with 5 bases of the junction left unmatched. Written as DNA, the CDR3 is TGTGCCAGCAGCCCTGGACAGGCAAGCAATCAGCCCCAGCATTTT. It specifies CASSPGQASNQPQHF.

In its sample, this clone was seen once. The V gene is TRBV28, the J gene TRBJ2-7, with TRBD1 matching over 8 bases. This CDR3 comprises 17 residues. Per germline, CDR1 MDHEN and CDR2 SYDVKM. Trimming cost V 3 bases and J 1 base; bases outside gene matches: 11. CDR3 in amino acids: CASSFPPGGQGSYEQYF. The CDR3 nucleotides read TGTGCCAGCAGTTTCCCCCCTGGAGGACAGGGTTCCTACGAGCAGTACTTC.

The chain has TRBV7-6 and TRBJ2-7; possibly TRBD2 for D (6 bases). The CDR3 sequence is 14 residues long. The V end lost 1 base, the J end lost 3 bases, and 10 bases lay between the germline ends. Looked up from germline, CDR1 is SGHVS and CDR2 is FNYEAQ. The CDR3 reads CASSLVDGGYEQYF. In DNA form, the CDR3 reads TGTGCCAGCAGCTTAGTCGACGGGGGCTACGAGCAGTACTTC.

The chain combines TRBV15 with TRBJ2-2; 8 bases match TRBD1. The CDR3 extends over 13 amino acids. The germline CDR1 and CDR2 sequences are LNHNV and YYDKDF (reference sequence). V was clipped by 8 bases and J by 7 bases; unmatched bases: 6. Written as DNA, the CDR3 is TGTGCCACCGTAGACAGGGGTCTCGGGGAGCTGTTTTTT. Protein sequence: CATVDRGLGELFF.

The genes are TRBV5-1 and TRBJ1-1; 9 positions match TRBD1. This CDR3 comprises 13 residues. Germline values: CDR1 SGHRS, CDR2 YFSETQ. V lost 3 bases, J lost 4 bases, and 1 base stayed unmatched. For the CDR3, the DNA is TGCGCCAGCAGCTGGACAGGGGTCACTGAAGCTTTCTTT. It is translated as CASSWTGVTEAFF.

V usage is TRBV4-1 and J usage is TRBJ1-1, with D uncertain. V shed 1 base and J shed 2 bases, with 14 bases lying between them. Germline assignment: CDR1 MGHRA and CDR2 YSYEKL. This CDR3 region has 16 residues. The CDR3 loop is CASSQAYRTANTEAFF. The CDR3 coding sequence is TGCGCCAGCAGCCAAGCGTACAGAACAGCCAACACTGAAGCTTTCTTT.

The chain links TRBV11-2 to TRBJ2-3; TRBD1 matches at 7 bases. Unmatched junction bases numbered 6, after V lost 6 bases and J lost 6 bases. The CDR3 totals 13 residues. CDR1 is SGHAT and CDR2 is FQNNGV in the germline V gene. CDR3: CASSSATGDTQYF. The CDR3 coding sequence is TGTGCCAGCAGTTCCGCGACAGGGGATACGCAGTATTTT.

A few counts support this clone. This chain connects TRBV5-4 to TRBJ2-1; D possibly corresponds to TRBD1 (6 bases). Trimming removed 4 bases from V and 1 base from J, with 21 bases in between. Per the germline V gene, CDR1 is SGHNT and CDR2 is YYREEE (reference sequence). The CDR3 runs to 18 residues. The CDR3 here is CASSPRLVQGNSYNEQFF. In DNA form, the CDR3 reads TGTGCCAGCAGCCCACGGTTAGTACAGGGAAATTCCTACAATGAGCAGTTCTTC.

This clone was observed a handful of times. This chain uses TRBV4-1 with TRBJ1-3; 8 bases fit TRBD1. The germline V gene has CDR1 MGHRA and CDR2 YSYEKL. The V and J ends lost 0 bases and 4 bases, in that order; junction bases with no gene match: 5. CDR3 length: 16 amino acids. CDR3 in amino acids: CASSQEGTGQGNTIYF. The CDR3, as DNA: TGCGCCAGCAGCCAAGAGGGGACAGGCCAAGGAAACACCATATATTTT.

V and J are TRBV5-1 and TRBJ2-3, with 8 bases identical to TRBD1. Germline trimming cut 0 bases from V and 4 bases from J; bases unmatched to any gene: 4. The CDR3 length is 15 residues. Per germline, CDR1 SGHRS and CDR2 YFSETQ. CDR3: CASSLDRTGSDTQYF. For the CDR3, the DNA is TGCGCCAGCAGCTTGGATAGGACAGGGTCAGATACGCAGTATTTT.

This clone was picked up one time. The chain has TRBV27 and TRBJ2-1; 7 bases line up with TRBD1. The V and J ends lost 4 bases and 8 bases, in that order; junction bases with no gene match: 20. The CDR3 has 18 amino acids. Germline loops: CDR1 MNHEY, CDR2 SMNVEV (reference sequence). The CDR3 region is CASSSIHHRGKDGHEQFF. In DNA form, the CDR3 reads TGTGCCAGCAGTTCCATCCACCACAGGGGAAAGGATGGCCATGAGCAGTTCTTC.

This clone was seen a single time. The rearrangement links TRBV7-6 to TRBJ2-7, with D possibly matching TRBD1 (6 bases). The V end was cut by 3 bases, the J end by 0 bases, with 12 bases between. The length of the CDR3 is 15 residues. Germline CDR1 SGHVS, CDR2 FNYEAQ. CDR3 DNA sequence: TGTGCCAGCAGCTTGGCCGGACAGAACTCCTACGAGCAGTACTTC. It is translated as CASSLAGQNSYEQYF.

In nucleotides, the CDR3 is TGTGCCAGCAGCTTGCAGGGCGGAACCTACAATGAGCAGTTCTTC. Residues: CASSLQGGTYNEQFF. V gene TRBV5-8 combines with J gene TRBJ2-1, with D possibly being TRBD1 (5 bases). V lost 1 base and J lost 2, with 10 bases in between. Germline V CDR1 and CDR2: SGHTS, YDEGEE. The CDR3 is 15 residues long.

The chain joins TRBV11-2 to TRBJ2-1; 10 positions match TRBD2. This CDR3 region has 15 residues. With V trimmed by 5 bases and J by 11 bases, 12 bases remained unmatched. Germline CDR1 and CDR2: SGHAT and FQNNGV. The CDR3 DNA sequence: TGTGCCAGCAGCCTATGGAGCGGGGGGGCGGGGAAGCAGTTCTTC. Its protein is CASSLWSGGAGKQFF.

V usage is TRBV10-2 and J usage is TRBJ1-2; D may be TRBD1 (6 bases). This CDR3 contains 16 residues. V lost 2 bases, J lost 2 bases, and 15 bases lay in between. CDR1 and CDR2 (germline): WSHSY, SAAADI. CDR3 bases: TGCGCCAGCAGTGAGCTCGGACAGATCGCGAACTATGGCTACACCTTC. It specifies CASSELGQIANYGYTF.

The V gene is TRBV19, the J gene TRBJ2-7; 10 bases are shared with TRBD2. The germline V gene has CDR1 LNHDA and CDR2 SQIVND (reference sequence). The length of the CDR3 is 15 residues. V shed 6 bases, J shed 7 bases, and the junction held 12 bases outside the gene matches. In DNA, the CDR3 is TGTGCCAGTAGCTATGGCCTAGCGGGAGCTTGGGAGCAGTACTTC. Translation: CASSYGLAGAWEQYF.

Here the CDR3 reads CASSQGSGYEQYF. The CDR3 DNA is TGCGCCAGCAGCCAGGGGTCAGGGTACGAGCAGTACTTC. V and J are TRBV4-3 and TRBJ2-7; D might be TRBD1 (5 bases). V shed 3 bases and J shed 4 bases, with 10 bases lying between them. In germline, CDR1 is LGHNA, CDR2 YSLEER. CDR3 size: 13 residues.

The chain couples TRBV13 to TRBJ2-7; D is unresolved. The CDR3 consists of 14 residues. CDR1 is PRHDT, CDR2 FYEKMQ, per germline (reference sequence). V was cut by 0 bases and J by 1 base, with 7 bases left in between. The CDR3 loop reads CASSLGLVSYEQYF. The CDR3, as DNA: TGTGCCAGCAGCTTAGGTTTAGTATCCTACGAGCAGTACTTC.

The chain is built from TRBV6-6 and TRBJ1-5, with D perhaps matching TRBD1 (6 bases). Between the trimmed V and J ends, which lost 5 bases and 1 base, there was a span of 9 bases. The CDR3 consists of 14 residues. CDR1 and CDR2 from the germline V gene are MNHNY and SVGAGI (reference sequence). The CDR3 protein is CASSQGRSNQPQHF. CDR3 bases: TGTGCCAGCAGTCAGGGGAGAAGCAATCAGCCCCAGCATTTT.

The chain uses TRBV28 and TRBJ2-2; the D gene is possibly TRBD2 (7 bases). Germline lookup yields CDR1 MDHEN and CDR2 SYDVKM. This CDR3 spans 15 amino acids. Trimming pared 5 bases from V and 7 bases from J, leaving 17 bases between. This chain's CDR3 is CASSPPAGAYGELFF. The CDR3 bases are TGTGCCAGCAGTCCTCCCGCGGGGGCCTACGGGGAGCTGTTTTTT.

The V call is TRBV6-6, the J call TRBJ2-7, with D tentatively TRBD1 (6 bases). This CDR3 is built from 16 residues. The germline gives CDR1 MNHNY, CDR2 SVGAGI (reference sequence). Trimming stripped 6 bases from V and 0 bases from J, with 18 bases between. CDR3 DNA: TGTGCCAGCAGCTTGGTGGACAGAAAAAGCTCCTACGAGCAGTACTTC. Encoded protein: CASSLVDRKSSYEQYF.

V usage is TRBV5-1 and J usage is TRBJ2-1, with 7 bases fitting TRBD2. Germline-derived CDR1 and CDR2 are SGHRS and YFSETQ. This CDR3 has 16 amino acids. V shed 1 base, J shed 4 bases, and the junction held 8 bases outside the gene matches. CDR3 sequence reads: CASSLQGLSSYNEQFF. Written as DNA, the CDR3 is TGCGCCAGCAGCTTGCAGGGACTAAGTTCGTACAATGAGCAGTTCTTC.

This chain links TRBV5-4 with TRBJ2-3, with 7 nucleotides matching TRBD2. Germline CDR1 reads SGHNT; CDR2 reads YYREEE (reference sequence). The CDR3 consists of 16 residues. Trimming at V came to 3 bases and at J to 5 bases, leaving 12 bases not matched to a gene. CDR3 sequence: CASSSQSGGEGDTQYF. For the CDR3, the DNA is TGTGCCAGCAGCTCTCAGTCCGGAGGGGAGGGAGATACGCAGTATTTT.